The rows below give T cell receptor beta chains drawn from one sample of a study of lymphopenia after photon versus proton radiotherapy. Assay used: immunoSEQ multiplex PCR; TCRdb lists only in-frame clones, some missing. The data show 37,000 or so clones, about 82% seen once. The sample in question was peripheral blood, obtained from a patient treated with proton-based radiotherapy. The receptors originated from a woman between 65 and 79 years old with pancreatic cancer. Some clones in this sample may be carry-over from other donors' samples. Each CDR3 is given with its conserved first and last residue. A D gene is named only where the DNA matches it firmly. Clone size, where shown, is once, few, many, or a class for clones that have expanded.

v_call	clone_size	d_call	j_call	cdr3_aa	cdr3_nt
TRBV5-8	.	.	TRBJ2-5	CASSFSGTGETQYF	TGTGCCAGCAGCTTTAGCGGGACAGGAGAGACCCAGTACTTC
TRBV9	.	TRBD1	TRBJ1-1	CASSVGDRGTEAFF	TGTGCCAGCAGCGTGGGCGACAGGGGAACTGAAGCTTTCTTT
TRBV28	.	.	TRBJ2-7	CASSGPLGSSYEQYF	TGTGCCAGCAGTGGACCACTCGGTAGCAGCTACGAGCAGTACTTC
TRBV18	once	.	TRBJ2-1	CASSRGTHNEQFF	TGTGCCAGCTCACGCGGGACACACAATGAGCAGTTCTTC
TRBV27	few	.	TRBJ1-4	CASSLIFNEKLFF	TGTGCCAGCAGTTTAATTTTTAATGAAAAACTGTTTTTT
TRBV30	.	TRBD1	TRBJ2-2	CAWTTGITGGELFF	TGTGCCTGGACGACAGGGATAACCGGCGGGGAGCTGTTTTTT
TRBV19	once	TRBD1	TRBJ2-7	CASSIDGQAAYEQYF	TGTGCCAGTAGTATAGACGGACAGGCCGCTTACGAGCAGTACTTC
TRBV30	.	.	TRBJ2-7	CAWSPDGGGSYEQYF	TGTGCCTGGAGCCCTGACGGGGGAGGCTCCTACGAGCAGTACTTC
TRBV28	.	.	TRBJ1-5	CASRGGNQPQHF	TGTGCCAGCAGGGGGGGAAATCAGCCCCAGCATTTT
TRBV27	once	.	TRBJ1-2	CASRPQLRGSNYGYTF	TGTGCCAGCAGACCCCAGTTACGGGGATCTAACTATGGCTACACCTTC
TRBV6-1	.	TRBD1	TRBJ1-1	CASSPGTENTEAFF	TGTGCCAGCAGCCCCGGGACAGAGAACACTGAAGCTTTCTTT
TRBV5-4	.	TRBD2	TRBJ2-7	CASSLGLAVTYEQYF	TGTGCCAGCAGCTTGGGACTAGCGGTAACCTACGAGCAGTACTTC
TRBV14	.	.	TRBJ2-5	CASSQVVAGTQYF	TGTGCCAGCAGCCAAGTTGTTGCCGGGACCCAGTACTTC
TRBV19	.	.	TRBJ1-5	CASKAGWEQPQHF	TGTGCCAGTAAAGCAGGGTGGGAACAGCCCCAGCATTTT
TRBV27	.	TRBD1	TRBJ1-5	CASRQQGGNQPQHF	TGTGCCAGCAGACAACAGGGGGGGAATCAGCCCCAGCATTTT
TRBV14	.	.	TRBJ1-2	CASSQGAFYGYTF	TGTGCCAGCAGCCAGGGCGCCTTCTATGGCTACACCTTC
TRBV18	.	.	TRBJ2-1	CASSPPGQEIYNEQFF	TGTGCCAGCTCACCACCTGGACAAGAGATTTACAATGAGCAGTTCTTC
TRBV7-3	.	.	TRBJ1-1	CASSLTENTEAFF	TGTGCCAGCAGCTTGACAGAGAACACTGAAGCTTTCTTT
TRBV19	.	.	TRBJ1-1	CASSITENTEAFF	TGTGCCAGTAGTATAACGGAGAACACTGAAGCTTTCTTT
TRBV18	.	TRBD1	TRBJ2-7	CASSREAGTVSYEQYF	TGTGCCAGCTCACGAGAAGCCGGGACAGTCTCCTACGAGCAGTACTTC
TRBV27	.	.	TRBJ1-1	CASSLAGYLMNTEAFF	TGTGCCAGCAGTTTAGCAGGGTACCTCATGAACACTGAAGCTTTCTTT
TRBV11-2	.	.	TRBJ2-7	CASSGDIQGTYEQYF	TGTGCCAGCAGCGGAGATATCCAGGGTACCTACGAGCAGTACTTC
TRBV2	.	.	TRBJ1-1	CASSEGTVSEAFF	TGTGCCAGCAGTGAAGGTACGGTCTCTGAAGCTTTCTTT
TRBV28	.	.	TRBJ1-2	CASRTTGYAGGYTF	TGTGCCAGCAGAACCACAGGGTATGCGGGCGGCTACACCTTC
TRBV10-3	.	TRBD1	TRBJ1-2	CAISEPTGGAYYGYTF	TGTGCCATCAGTGAGCCTACAGGGGGCGCATACTATGGCTACACCTTC
TRBV6-5	.	.	TRBJ1-2	CASSYLSSSGYTF	TGTGCCAGCAGTTACCTCTCCTCGAGCGGCTACACCTTC
TRBV6-1	once	.	TRBJ2-3	CASRRDTDTQYF	TGTGCCAGTAGGAGGGACACAGATACGCAGTATTTT
TRBV28	.	.	TRBJ1-1	CASSFTRAANTEAFF	TGTGCCAGCAGTTTCACCCGGGCAGCGAACACTGAAGCTTTCTTT
TRBV7-9	once	TRBD1	TRBJ2-7	CASTDGTGFYEQYF	TGTGCCAGCACCGACGGGACAGGGTTCTACGAGCAGTACTTC
TRBV5-4	once	TRBD1	TRBJ2-2	CASQNRGTGELFF	TGTGCCAGCCAAAACAGGGGAACCGGGGAGCTGTTTTTT
TRBV18	.	TRBD2	TRBJ2-3	CASSPGTSGRGTDTQYF	TGTGCCAGCTCACCAGGGACTAGCGGGAGGGGCACAGATACACAGTATTTT
TRBV4-3	.	TRBD1	TRBJ2-7	CASSPSGTGISSYEQYF	TGCGCCAGCAGCCCTTCCGGGACAGGGATAAGCTCCTACGAGCAGTACTTC
TRBV27	once	.	TRBJ1-2	CASSIRGGQNYGYTF	TGTGCCAGCAGCATCCGAGGGGGACAAAACTATGGCTACACCTTC
TRBV4-1	few	TRBD1	TRBJ2-3	CASSLGRGTTDTQYF	TGCGCCAGCAGCTTAGGCAGGGGGACAACAGATACGCAGTATTTT
TRBV19	.	TRBD1	TRBJ1-6	CASTFLGTAYSPLHF	TGTGCCAGTACCTTCCTCGGGACAGCGTACTCACCCCTCCACTTT
TRBV12-5	few	TRBD1	TRBJ2-2	CASGLYPGTGANTGELFF	TGTGCTAGTGGCTTATATCCCGGGACAGGGGCGAACACCGGGGAGCTGTTTTTT
TRBV18	.	.	TRBJ1-4	CASSPAARANEKLFF	TGTGCCAGCTCTCCCGCGGCACGGGCTAATGAAAAACTGTTTTTT
TRBV29-1	.	.	TRBJ2-7	CSVRGDHEQYF	TGCAGCGTTAGGGGGGACCACGAGCAGTACTTC
TRBV6-6	.	.	TRBJ2-7	CASSYPEGEQYF	TGTGCCAGCAGTTACCCCGAGGGCGAGCAGTACTTC
TRBV25-1	.	.	TRBJ1-3	CASSLGRIGNTIYF	TGTGCCAGCAGTTTAGGGCGAATTGGAAACACCATATATTTT
TRBV7-9	.	.	TRBJ2-2	CASSLPAVVTGELFF	TGTGCCAGCAGCTTACCGGCGGTCGTCACCGGGGAGCTGTTTTTT
TRBV4-1	.	TRBD1	TRBJ2-2	CASSLTGGGNTGELFF	TGCGCCAGCAGCCTTACAGGGGGTGGGAACACCGGGGAGCTGTTTTTT
TRBV10-1	.	TRBD1	TRBJ2-2	CASSGTTGDPTGELFF	TGCGCCAGCAGTGGAACGACAGGGGATCCCACCGGGGAGCTGTTTTTT
TRBV28	.	.	TRBJ2-6	CASRGLWSGANVLTF	TGTGCCAGCAGGGGGCTGTGGTCTGGGGCCAACGTCCTGACTTTC
TRBV5-4	.	TRBD1	TRBJ2-7	CASSKMTGLRFEQYF	TGTGCCAGCAGCAAAATGACAGGGCTACGGTTCGAGCAGTACTTC
TRBV7-2	medium-sized	TRBD1	TRBJ1-3	CASSSGTVGNTIYF	TGTGCCAGCAGCTCCGGGACAGTTGGAAACACCATATATTTT
TRBV5-4	.	.	TRBJ2-2	CASSLGNTGELFF	TGTGCCAGCAGCTTGGGCAACACCGGGGAGCTGTTTTTT
TRBV29-1	.	.	TRBJ2-7	CSVEDLPGYEQYF	TGCAGCGTTGAAGATCTTCCGGGGTACGAGCAGTACTTC
TRBV6-6	few	.	TRBJ2-3	CASSYRSSTDTQYF	TGTGCCAGCAGTTACCGGAGTAGCACAGATACGCAGTATTTT
TRBV7-2	.	TRBD2	TRBJ2-7	CASSLLGGSGEQYF	TGTGCCAGCAGCTTACTGGGAGGGAGCGGTGAGCAGTACTTC
TRBV11-2	.	.	TRBJ2-1	CASSLGGSYNEQFF	TGTGCCAGCAGCTTAGGAGGTTCCTACAATGAGCAGTTCTTC
TRBV30	.	TRBD2	TRBJ2-7	CAWIKAGGYEQYF	TGTGCCTGGATTAAAGCGGGAGGCTACGAGCAGTACTTC
TRBV19	.	.	TRBJ1-5	CASSRQDSNQPQHF	TGTGCCAGTAGTCGACAGGATAGCAATCAGCCCCAGCATTTT
TRBV29-1	.	TRBD1	TRBJ2-1	CSITGQGNEQFF	TGCAGCATCACGGGACAGGGCAATGAGCAGTTCTTC
TRBV28	.	TRBD1	TRBJ2-5	CASSSDRGWETQYF	TGTGCCAGCAGTTCCGACAGGGGTTGGGAGACCCAGTACTTC
TRBV21-1	few	.	TRBJ1-6	CASSPGGGARVSPLHF	TGTGCCAGCAGCCCAGGGGGGGGAGCCCGTGTTTCACCCCTCCACTTT
TRBV19	few	.	TRBJ1-6	CASSIFGTNSPLHF	TGTGCCAGTAGTATATTTGGCACCAATTCACCCCTCCACTTT
TRBV18	.	TRBD2	TRBJ2-3	CASSPISTSGTSTDTQYF	TGTGCCAGCTCACCAATAAGTACTAGCGGGACAAGCACAGATACGCAGTATTTT
TRBV10-3	.	.	TRBJ1-6	CAIRRGDNSPLHF	TGTGCCATCCGGCGGGGTGATAATTCACCCCTCCACTTT